The next 15 T cell receptor beta chains were all read from a single sample in a study of human T cells and chemical hapten exposure. As for time point: patch test 2, 6 weeks after DPC sensitization. Treatment of the sample: therapeutic diphenylcyclopropenone sensitization with weekly scalp DPC. One entry per CDR3 protein results from TCRdb running MiXCR on the RACE reads. Altogether some 150,000 distinct CDR3 sequences are present, 12% being singletons, with the ten largest covering 1.1% to 1.5%. The sample in question was whole blood, obtained in connection with sensitization to the hapten diphenylcyclopropenone (DPC). The receptors here all came from a woman between 45 and 60 years old with alopecia areata. Some clones in this sample may be carry-over from other donors' samples.

The chain combines TRBV6-2 or TRBV6-3 with TRBJ2-7; 7 bases map to TRBD1. The CDR3 consists of 13 residues. Germline CDR1 reads MNHEY; CDR2 reads SVGEGT. After removal of 0 bases from V and 6 bases from J, the junction contained 2 bases not matched to a gene. DNA for the CDR3: TGTGCCAGCAGTTACTCGGGACAGTCCGAGCAGTACTTC. Translating it yields CASSYSGQSEQYF.

This clonotype was recorded a few times. The chain carries TRBV9 and TRBJ2-3; TRBD2 agrees at 7 bases. CDR1 is SGDLS and CDR2 is YYNGEE in the germline V gene. The junction had 7 bases not matched to a gene; V was cut back by 0 bases and J by 6 bases. The CDR3 length is 15 residues. The DNA for the CDR3 is TGTGCCAGCAGCGTAGGAATAGCGGGCCGCGATACGCAGTATTTT. Its protein product is CASSVGIAGRDTQYF.

At least ten counts were recorded for this clonotype. The chain employs TRBV6-1 and TRBJ1-5, with D hard to call. This CDR3 spans 14 amino acids. Per germline, CDR1 MNHNS and CDR2 SASEGT. V lost 3 bases and J 0 bases, leaving 6 bases between the germline ends. The chain's CDR3 is CASSDPASNQPQHF. The CDR3 bases are TGTGCCAGCAGTGACCCGGCTAGCAATCAGCCCCAGCATTTT.

This chain connects TRBV11-3 to TRBJ2-2, with D uncertain. Trimming left V 6 bases short and J 9 bases short, with 8 bases between. Germline V gene lookup returns CDR1 SGHNT and CDR2 YENEEA. This CDR3 region has 11 residues. CDR3 sequence (DNA): TGTGCCAGCAGTCCCGGACGGGAGCTGTTTTTT. Protein sequence: CASSPGRELFF.

This clonotype has at least ten counts. V is TRBV6-2 or TRBV6-3 and J is TRBJ1-6; unclear D gene. There are 12 residues in the CDR3. From germline, CDR1 is MNHEY and CDR2 SVGEGT. V dropped 2 bases and J dropped 10 bases, with 6 bases sitting between them. CDR3 in amino acids: CASSYGSSPLHF. The CDR3 region has the DNA TGTGCCAGCAGTTACGGGTCCTCACCCCTCCACTTT.

V and J are TRBV7-2 and TRBJ1-5; D ambiguous. This CDR3 has 13 residues. Germline V gene data show CDR1 as SGHTA and CDR2 as FQGNSA. The V end was cut by 3 bases, the J end by 1 base, with 4 bases between. The CDR3 loop is CASSFMSNQPQHF. CDR3 nucleotides: TGTGCCAGCAGCTTCATGAGCAATCAGCCCCAGCATTTT.

This clonotype occurred a few times. The chain is built from TRBV15 and TRBJ1-5; D may be TRBD1 (6 bases). The CDR3 is 15 residues long. V shed 3 bases and J shed 1 base, with 10 bases lying between them. In germline, CDR1 is LNHNV, CDR2 YYDKDF (reference sequence). CDR3 in amino acids: CATSSGTGSNQPQHF. The CDR3 nucleotides are TGTGCCACCAGCAGCGGAACAGGGAGCAATCAGCCCCAGCATTTT.

This clonotype was seen at least ten times. The J gene is TRBJ1-6, the V gene TRBV6-5; TRBD1 aligns across 7 bases. V lost 4 bases, J lost 5 bases, and 2 bases stayed unmatched. CDR3 length: 14 residues. The V gene's germline CDR1 is MNHEY and CDR2 SVGAGI. CDR3 protein: CASSWQGDNSPLHF. Written as DNA, the CDR3 is TGTGCCAGCAGTTGGCAGGGGGATAATTCACCCCTCCACTTT.

The V gene is TRBV6-1, the J gene TRBJ2-1; D is perhaps TRBD2 (7 bases). With 6 bases removed from V and 2 bases from J, the gap between germline ends came to 17 bases. The CDR3 is 16 amino acids. Germline V CDR1 and CDR2: MNHNS, SASEGT. As DNA, the CDR3 is TGTGCCAGCAGCGATGGGGGGGGGCCTACCTACAATGAGCAGTTCTTC. This codes for CASSDGGGPTYNEQFF.

Remarks on this clonotype: A much larger clone differs by one base, so this may be a read error. The chain employs TRBV7-9 and TRBJ2-5; perhaps TRBD1 as D (6 bases). Germline assignment: CDR1 SEHNR and CDR2 FQNEAQ (reference sequence). The CDR3 has 13 amino acids. The CDR3 region is CASSSQGPETQNF. The CDR3, as DNA: TGTGCCAGCAGCTCACAGGGACCGGAGACCCAGAACTTC.

The chain employs TRBV7-9 and TRBJ2-2; D is perhaps TRBD2 (5 bases). The CDR3 loop spans 17 amino acids. The V gene's germline CDR1 is SEHNR and CDR2 FQNEAQ (reference sequence). V dropped 6 bases and J dropped 0 bases, with 17 bases sitting between them. In nucleotides, the CDR3 is TGTGCCAGCAGTCAAGGTGTTGGGAGAGCGAACACCGGGGAGCTGTTTTTT. Its protein product is CASSQGVGRANTGELFF.

V gene TRBV5-1 combines with J gene TRBJ2-1; TRBD2 is a possible D gene (6 bases). V lost 5 bases, J lost 2 bases, and 17 bases lay in between. The V gene's germline CDR1 is SGHRS and CDR2 YFSETQ. There are 16 residues in the CDR3. As DNA, the CDR3 is TGCGCCAGCAGTCGGACCAGCGGGCCTACCTACAATGAGCAGTTCTTC. Translation: CASSRTSGPTYNEQFF.

This clonotype was seen many times. The chain recombines TRBV7-2 with TRBJ1-6; 9 bases align to TRBD1. J gave up 8 bases and V 8 bases, and 7 bases lay outside the gene matches. The CDR3 is made up of 14 amino acids. Germline CDR1 is SGHTA and CDR2 is FQGNSA. The CDR3 DNA is TGTGCCAGCGGTCGGGGACAGGGCCATTCACCCCTCCACTTT. This encodes CASGRGQGHSPLHF.

This clonotype showed up just a few times. This rearrangement joins TRBV24-1 to TRBJ2-3; 7 nucleotides match TRBD1. With V trimmed by 4 bases and J by 5 bases, 8 bases remained unmatched. The CDR3 contains 15 residues. The germline V gene encodes CDR1 KGHDR and CDR2 SFDVKD. The CDR3 sequence: CATSESAGGKDTQYF. CDR3 nucleotide sequence: TGTGCCACCAGTGAGTCGGCAGGGGGAAAAGATACGCAGTATTTT.

The gene calls are TRBV19 and TRBJ1-5; 8 nucleotides match TRBD1. Germline CDR1 and CDR2: LNHDA and SQIVND (reference sequence). This CDR3 has 12 amino acids. The CDR3, as DNA: TGTGTCACGGACAGGGACAATCAGCCCCAGCATTTT. Protein: CVTDRDNQPQHF.